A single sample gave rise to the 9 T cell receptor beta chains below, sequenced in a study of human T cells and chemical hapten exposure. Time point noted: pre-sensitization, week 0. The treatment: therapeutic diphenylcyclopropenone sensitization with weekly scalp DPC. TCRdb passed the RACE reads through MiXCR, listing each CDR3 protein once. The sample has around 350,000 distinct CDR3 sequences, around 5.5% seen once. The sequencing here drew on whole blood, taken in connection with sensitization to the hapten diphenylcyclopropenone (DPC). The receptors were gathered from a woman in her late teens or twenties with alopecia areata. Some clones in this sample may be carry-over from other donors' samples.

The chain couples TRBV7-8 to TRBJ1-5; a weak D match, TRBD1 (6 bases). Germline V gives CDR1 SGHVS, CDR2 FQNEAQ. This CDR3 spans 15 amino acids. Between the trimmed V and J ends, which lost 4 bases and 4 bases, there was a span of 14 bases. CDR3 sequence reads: CASSSKEQGNQPQHF. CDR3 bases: TGTGCCAGCAGCTCGAAGGAGCAGGGGAATCAGCCCCAGCATTTT.

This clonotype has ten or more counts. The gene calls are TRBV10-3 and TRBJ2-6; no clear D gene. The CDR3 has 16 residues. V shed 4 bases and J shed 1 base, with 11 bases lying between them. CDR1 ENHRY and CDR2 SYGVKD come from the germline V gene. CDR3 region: CAISAQRESGANVLTF. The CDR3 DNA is TGTGCCATCAGTGCCCAACGTGAGTCTGGGGCCAACGTCCTGACTTTC.

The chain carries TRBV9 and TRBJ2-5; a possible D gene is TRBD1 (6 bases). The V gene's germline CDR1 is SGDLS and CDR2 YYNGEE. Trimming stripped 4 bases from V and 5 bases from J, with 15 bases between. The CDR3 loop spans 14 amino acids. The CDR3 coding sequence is TGTGCCAGCAGCCCGAGGTCAGGGGTGGAGACCCAGTACTTC. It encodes CASSPRSGVETQYF.

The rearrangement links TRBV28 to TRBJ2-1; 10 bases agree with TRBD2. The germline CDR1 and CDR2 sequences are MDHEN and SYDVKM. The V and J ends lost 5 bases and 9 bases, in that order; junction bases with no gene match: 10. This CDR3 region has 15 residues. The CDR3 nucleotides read TGTGCCAGCAGTGAGAGCGGGGGGGTCCACAGTGAGCAGTTCTTC. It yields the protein CASSESGGVHSEQFF.

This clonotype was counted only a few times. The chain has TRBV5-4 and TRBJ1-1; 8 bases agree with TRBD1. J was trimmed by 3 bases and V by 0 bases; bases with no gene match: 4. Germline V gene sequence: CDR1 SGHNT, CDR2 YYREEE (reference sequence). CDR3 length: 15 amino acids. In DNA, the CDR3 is TGTGCCAGCAGCTTGGCAGGGGGCCTTCACACTGAAGCTTTCTTT. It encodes CASSLAGGLHTEAFF.

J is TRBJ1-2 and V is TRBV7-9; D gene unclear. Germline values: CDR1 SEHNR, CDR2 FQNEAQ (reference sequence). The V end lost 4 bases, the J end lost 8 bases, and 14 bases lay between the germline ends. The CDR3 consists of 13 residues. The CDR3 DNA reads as TGTGCCAGCAGCTCGAACGAGGGAGGCGGCTACACCTTC. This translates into CASSSNEGGGYTF. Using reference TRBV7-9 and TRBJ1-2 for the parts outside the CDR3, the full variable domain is DTGVSQNPRHKITKRGQNVTFRCDPISEHNRLYWYRQTLGQGPEFLTYFQNEAQLEKSRLLSDRFSAERPKGSFSTLEIQRTEQGDSAMYLCASSSNEGGGYTFGSGTRLTVV.

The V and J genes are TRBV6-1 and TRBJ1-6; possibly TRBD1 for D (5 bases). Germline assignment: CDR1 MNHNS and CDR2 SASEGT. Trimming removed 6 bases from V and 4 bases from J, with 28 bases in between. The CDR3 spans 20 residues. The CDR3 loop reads CASSQYRDRRKGAYNSPLHF. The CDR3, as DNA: TGTGCCAGCAGCCAATACCGGGACCGGCGTAAGGGAGCTTATAATTCACCCCTCCACTTT.

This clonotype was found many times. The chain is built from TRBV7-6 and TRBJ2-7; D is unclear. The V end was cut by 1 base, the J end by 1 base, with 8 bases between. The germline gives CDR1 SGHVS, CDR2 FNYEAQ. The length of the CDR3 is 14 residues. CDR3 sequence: CASSLDSQSYEQYF. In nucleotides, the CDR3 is TGTGCCAGCAGCTTAGACTCTCAGTCCTACGAGCAGTACTTC.

For the CDR3, the DNA is TGTGCCAGCAGTCCGACCGGGACAGCAAGCTCCTACGAGCAGTACTTC. It codes for CASSPTGTASSYEQYF. The chain links TRBV6-5 to TRBJ2-7; the match to TRBD1 covers 7 bases. The germline V gene encodes CDR1 MNHEY and CDR2 SVGAGI. The trim removed 5 bases at V and 0 bases at J, leaving 10 bases unmatched. CDR3 length equals 16 residues.